These T cell receptor beta chains were read from a single sample in a study of beta chain features in type 1 diabetes. Sequencing was performed with immunoSEQ multiplex PCR; in TCRdb, only in-frame clones are kept and a portion is missing. Of 200,000 to 250,000 clones in the sample, over 8.5% are singletons; the top ten hold around 0.031%. The material sequenced was naive CD4+ T cells from blood. These receptors originate from a woman aged 18-30 years in good health. Both conserved end residues are part of each CDR3. The D gene is left open where the match is weak. Size tells how often a clone was seen (once, few, many) or the class of an expanded clone, and some rows leave it out.

NA	TRBV6-1	TRBJ1-4	once	CASGTGRNEKLFF	TGTGCCAGCGGCACAGGGAGAAATGAAAAACTGTTTTTT
TRBD2	TRBV18	TRBJ2-2	NA	CASSPSGRAIGELFF	TGTGCCAGCTCACCGAGCGGGAGGGCCATCGGGGAGCTGTTTTTT
TRBD1	TRBV9	TRBJ2-1	NA	CASSEPQGQRNDEQFF	TGTGCCAGCAGCGAGCCCCAGGGACAGAGGAATGATGAGCAGTTCTTC
NA	TRBV29-1	TRBJ2-1	NA	CSVVLLPLPLSSYNEQFF	TGCAGCGTTGTACTTCTCCCTCTCCCTCTTAGCTCCTACAATGAGCAGTTCTTC
NA	TRBV6-6	TRBJ2-7	few	CASSYGGKVYEQYF	TGTGCCAGCAGTTACGGGGGGAAAGTTTACGAGCAGTACTTC
TRBD2	TRBV29-1	TRBJ2-1	NA	CSVEFTSAYNEQFF	TGCAGCGTTGAATTTACTAGCGCCTACAATGAGCAGTTCTTC
TRBD1	TRBV11-2	TRBJ2-7	NA	CASSLDRGSYEQYF	TGTGCCAGCAGCTTGGACAGGGGCTCCTACGAGCAGTACTTC
NA	TRBV5-1	TRBJ1-1	few	CASSLASQDTEAFF	TGCGCCAGCAGCTTGGCCTCACAGGACACTGAAGCTTTCTTT
TRBD1	TRBV18	TRBJ2-7	few	CASSPGTGGEQYF	TGTGCCAGCTCACCAGGGACAGGGGGGGAGCAGTACTTC
TRBD2	TRBV5-1	TRBJ2-2	NA	CASSWTSGAGGLFF	TGCGCCAGCAGCTGGACTAGCGGGGCCGGTGGGCTGTTTTTT
NA	TRBV4-1	TRBJ1-5	NA	CASKVYGDSNQPQHF	TGCGCCAGCAAGGTGTACGGAGATAGCAATCAGCCCCAGCATTTT
TRBD1	TRBV5-1	TRBJ1-2	NA	CASSPTGGQYGYTF	TGCGCCAGCAGCCCGACAGGGGGGCAATATGGCTACACCTTC
NA	TRBV15	TRBJ1-2	NA	CATRPGTQNFYGYTF	TGTGCCACCAGGCCGGGAACTCAAAACTTCTATGGCTACACCTTC
TRBD1	TRBV29-1	TRBJ1-2	NA	CSVEERQGVVIGYGYTF	TGCAGCGTTGAAGAGCGACAGGGAGTAGTAATTGGATATGGCTACACCTTC
NA	TRBV6-1	TRBJ1-2	NA	CASSLRQAWGGYTF	TGTGCCAGCAGTCTAAGACAGGCTTGGGGTGGCTACACCTTC
NA	TRBV9	TRBJ2-5	NA	CASSVEVGPGEQYF	TGTGCCAGCAGCGTAGAGGTCGGCCCGGGTGAGCAGTACTTC
NA	TRBV4-1	TRBJ2-6	few	CASSQVVTAGANVLTF	TGCGCCAGCAGCCAAGTTGTTACAGCTGGGGCCAACGTCCTGACTTTC
NA	TRBV30	TRBJ1-2	NA	CVRGGSGYGYTF	TGTGTCAGGGGAGGGTCGGGCTATGGCTACACCTTC
NA	TRBV5-1	TRBJ1-1	few	CASSSQKNTEAFF	TGCGCCAGCAGCTCTCAGAAGAACACTGAAGCTTTCTTT
TRBD1	TRBV14	TRBJ2-2	NA	CASSQDHRQGILGSTGELFF	TGTGCCAGCAGCCAAGATCACCGACAGGGCATCCTTGGGAGCACCGGGGAGCTGTTTTTT
TRBD1	TRBV25-1	TRBJ1-1	few	CASSEQLTGGTEAFF	TGTGCCAGCAGTGAACAGCTGACAGGGGGGACTGAAGCTTTCTTT
NA	TRBV4-1	TRBJ2-3	few	CASSQDLSDTQYF	TGCGCCAGCAGCCAAGATCTGTCAGATACGCAGTATTTT
TRBD1	TRBV5-1	TRBJ1-1	NA	CASSFTGGSTEAFF	TGCGCCAGCAGCTTCACAGGGGGCAGTACTGAAGCTTTCTTT
TRBD2	TRBV6-1	TRBJ2-5	NA	CASSALAGVIETQYF	TGTGCCAGCAGTGCGCTAGCGGGAGTTATCGAGACCCAGTACTTC
NA	TRBV6-4	TRBJ1-5	few	CASSEQIDQPQHF	TGTGCCAGCAGTGAACAGATTGATCAGCCCCAGCATTTT
NA	TRBV7-9	TRBJ1-2	NA	CASSPDQGYGYTF	TGTGCCAGCAGCCCGGACCAGGGGTATGGCTACACCTTC
NA	TRBV7-8	TRBJ2-3	NA	CASSQPGDIGAADTQYF	TGTGCCAGCAGCCAACCTGGTGACATAGGGGCGGCAGATACGCAGTATTTT
NA	TRBV19	TRBJ2-1	NA	CASSTYAAGNEQFF	TGTGCCAGTAGTACATATGCAGCGGGCAATGAGCAGTTCTTC
TRBD1	TRBV29-1	TRBJ2-1	many	CSVGTDYNEQFF	TGCAGCGTCGGGACAGACTACAATGAGCAGTTCTTC
NA	TRBV2	TRBJ1-1	few	CASSEAVLMNTEAFF	TGTGCCAGCAGTGAGGCAGTCCTCATGAACACTGAAGCTTTCTTT
TRBD2	TRBV6-5	TRBJ2-1	few	CASSTGTSVYNEQFF	TGTGCCAGCAGCACCGGGACTAGCGTATACAATGAGCAGTTCTTC
NA	TRBV30	TRBJ1-2	NA	CAWSTPPRSNYGYTF	TGTGCCTGGAGTACTCCCCCGCGTTCTAACTATGGCTACACCTTC
NA	TRBV6-1	TRBJ2-5	NA	CASRESGTQYF	TGTGCCAGCAGAGAAAGCGGGACCCAGTACTTC
NA	TRBV20-1	TRBJ2-1	few	CSAQGNDEQFF	TGCAGTGCTCAGGGTAACGATGAGCAGTTCTTC
NA	TRBV18	TRBJ2-6	NA	CASSTAISGANVLTF	TGTGCCAGCTCAACCGCGATCTCTGGGGCCAACGTCCTGACTTTC
NA	TRBV7-6	TRBJ2-7	NA	CASSARGLSYEQYF	TGTGCCAGCAGCGCCCGGGGACTTTCCTACGAGCAGTACTTC
TRBD1	TRBV5-4	TRBJ2-7	NA	CASSPQPGQGEEQYF	TGTGCCAGCAGCCCGCAACCGGGACAGGGTGAAGAGCAGTACTTC
TRBD1	TRBV11-2	TRBJ2-7	NA	CASSLGDRSGEQYF	TGTGCCAGCAGCTTAGGGGACAGGAGCGGGGAGCAGTACTTC
NA	TRBV7-9	TRBJ2-1	NA	CANSDFDRSSYNEQFF	TGTGCCAACTCGGACTTCGACCGGAGCTCCTACAATGAGCAGTTCTTC
TRBD2	TRBV9	TRBJ2-5	NA	CASGAGDRETQYF	TGTGCCAGCGGAGCGGGGGATCGGGAGACCCAGTACTTC
NA	TRBV6-1	TRBJ1-1	NA	CASSEAVGVATEAFF	TGTGCCAGCAGTGAAGCGGTAGGGGTTGCCACTGAAGCTTTCTTT
TRBD2	TRBV4-1	TRBJ2-2	few	CASSLGLAGTGELFF	TGCGCCAGCAGCCTTGGACTAGCGGGGACCGGGGAGCTGTTTTTT
NA	TRBV5-4	TRBJ2-2	few	CASSLLRGTNTGELFF	TGTGCCAGCAGCCTTTTGAGGGGGACGAACACCGGGGAGCTGTTTTTT
NA	TRBV5-4	TRBJ1-1	NA	CASNGGPMNTEAFF	TGTGCCAGCAACGGGGGACCCATGAACACTGAAGCTTTCTTT
TRBD1	TRBV7-2	TRBJ1-2	few	CASSYSRGTGINYGYTF	TGTGCCAGCAGTTATAGCCGCGGGACAGGAATTAACTATGGCTACACCTTC
NA	TRBV7-9	TRBJ1-2	NA	CASSLKTNYGYTF	TGTGCCAGCAGCTTAAAGACAAACTATGGCTACACCTTC
TRBD1	TRBV4-2	TRBJ1-2	NA	CASSRGQGADGYTF	TGTGCCAGCAGCCGGGGACAGGGGGCGGATGGCTACACCTTC
TRBD2	TRBV4-1	TRBJ2-7	NA	CASRGIAGGYEQYF	TGCGCCAGCAGGGGGATAGCGGGGGGCTACGAGCAGTACTTC
NA	TRBV7-3	TRBJ1-2	NA	CASSSSNPGYGYTF	TGTGCCAGCAGCTCAAGCAACCCTGGTTATGGCTACACCTTC
TRBD1	TRBV6-6	TRBJ1-5	NA	CASSDPRTGSAQPQHF	TGTGCCAGCAGCGACCCGAGGACAGGGAGCGCTCAGCCCCAGCATTTT
TRBD2	TRBV7-8	TRBJ2-1	NA	CASTQTGLAGARYNEQFF	TGTGCCAGCACCCAAACTGGACTAGCGGGAGCAAGGTACAATGAGCAGTTCTTC
NA	TRBV10-3	TRBJ1-1	NA	CAISESRPNTEAFF	TGTGCCATCAGTGAGTCGAGGCCGAACACTGAAGCTTTCTTT
NA	TRBV9	TRBJ2-3	NA	CASSAVTSTDTQYF	TGTGCCAGCAGCGCGGTAACTAGCACAGATACGCAGTATTTT
NA	TRBV19	TRBJ2-4	NA	CASSTRGSAQYF	TGTGCCAGTAGTACAAGGGGATCTGCCCAGTACTTC
NA	TRBV6-1	TRBJ2-5	NA	CASISPLGAGKTQYF	TGTGCCAGCATCAGCCCCTTAGGGGCAGGAAAGACCCAGTACTTC
NA	TRBV5-1	TRBJ1-1	few	CASSVGANTEAFF	TGCGCCAGCAGCGTTGGGGCGAACACTGAAGCTTTCTTT
TRBD1	TRBV4-1	TRBJ1-2	NA	CASSQEKAGGIYGYTF	TGCGCCAGCAGCCAAGAGAAAGCAGGGGGCATCTATGGCTACACCTTC